This T cell receptor (beta chain) was identified during a study of T cell changes during pregnancy in multiple sclerosis (dated by TCRdb to 2018 to 2020). Looking at the study overall: In women with multiple sclerosis, the researchers looked at how the T cell repertoire shifted as pregnancy progressed.

Points on this clone: Its cognate antigen has yet to be identified. No clone much larger than this one lies a single base away; base qualities are absent.

Trimming removed 0 bases from V and 7 bases from J, leaving 11 bases between the germline ends. CDR1 and CDR2 are read off the germline V gene (reference sequence) as SGHKS and YYEKEE. The CDR3 covers 13 residues, taking in both the cysteine and the phenylalanine. Solely the CDR3 DNA is kept, with 39 bases framed from the first base. Libraries were made using the immunoSEQ multiplex PCR assay. TCRdb obtained this table from immuneACCESS and retained in-frame rearrangements with V and J assigned. These tables miss some clones; where compared with another copy, unresolved V genes account for less than half of the shortfall, and the remainder is unexplained. The sample table lists approximately 30,000 clones, 80% to 90% of them with a count of one. The biggest ten clones account for roughly 9.7% of the sample.

This material consisted of CD8+ T cells from peripheral blood mononuclear cells, taken in the first trimester of pregnancy. The TCR sequence derives from a female donor with multiple sclerosis, enrolled in a pregnancy study. The rearrangement joined TRBV5-5 to TRBJ2-7; no D gene is confidently identified. In nucleotides, the sequence is TGTGCCAGCAGCTTGGGTACCTATTTGGAGCAGTACTTC. This yields the protein CASSLGTYLEQYF.